Reported below is one T cell receptor (beta chain). The antigen remains undetermined. Only in-frame clones appear in the TCRdb table, and some are missing; sequencing was by immunoSEQ multiplex PCR. Here the sample spans 26,000 or so clones, roughly 76% being singletons. The V end was cut by 0 bases, the J end by 7 bases, with 9 bases between. Germline assignment: CDR1 LGHDT and CDR2 YNNKEL (reference sequence). The CDR3 has 13 amino acids. The sample is drawn from a study of CD4 T cells in relation to SARS-CoV-2 and coronaviruses. Unexposed donor CD4+ T cells date from 2011-2018, before the COVID-19 pandemic. Isolation of CD4+ T cells took place after approximately 10 days in culture.

The receptor comes from a human donor in good health. Sequences were obtained from CD4+ T cells from PBMCs, cultured in vitro. V usage is TRBV3-1 (or the pseudogene TRBV3-2) and J usage is TRBJ1-2, with a possible D match to TRBD1 (6 bases). The chain's CDR3 is CASSQDLQGGYTF. CDR3 in DNA: TGTGCCAGCAGCCAAGATCTACAGGGTGGCTACACCTTC.